Below, 18 T cell receptor beta chains from the same sample are listed, as sequenced in a study of persistence of HIV-infected CD4 T cells. These TCRs' antigens remain unknown. Anti-CD3/anti-CD28 beads served as a nonspecific positive control stimulus. Sorting of responding CD4+ T cells relied on upregulated CD40 ligand together with CD69. The libraries were made with immunoSEQ version 4 in survey mode. Sequenced by immunoSEQ multiplex PCR; TCRdb stores in-frame clones only, minus some. This table has more than 35,000 clones, approximately 91% appearing once. The source was CD4+ T cells sorted from PBMCs after approximately 19-hour stimulation, collected from a patient who received antiretroviral therapy. These receptor sequences come from an adult man with HIV who was CMV-seropositive.

The J gene is TRBJ2-1, the V gene TRBV12-5; D is possibly TRBD1 (7 bases). V was trimmed by 5 bases and J by 4 bases, leaving 15 bases between them. The CDR3 consists of 15 residues. Germline V gene lookup returns CDR1 LGHNT and CDR2 FRNRAP. CDR3: CASGGGTADYNEQFF. CDR3 coding DNA: TGTGCTAGTGGTGGCGGGACAGCCGATTACAATGAGCAGTTCTTC.

The CDR3 region has the DNA TGTGCCATGACCGACGGAGTGAACTACGAGCAGTACTTC. This encodes CAMTDGVNYEQYF. The rearrangement joins TRBV10-3 to TRBJ2-7; D remains ambiguous. The V end lost 9 bases, the J end lost 3 bases, and 15 bases lay between the germline ends. Germline V gene lookup returns CDR1 ENHRY and CDR2 SYGVKD. The CDR3 extends over 13 amino acids.

The chain employs TRBV18 and TRBJ1-4, with D possibly TRBD1 on 5 matching bases. CDR3 length: 16 residues. Germline V gene data show CDR1 as KGHSH and CDR2 as LQKENI. V was clipped by 2 bases and J by 5 bases, with 15 bases between them. DNA for the CDR3: TGTGCCAGCTCACCAAATGGACAAGTCCCCAATGAAAAACTGTTTTTT. Protein product: CASSPNGQVPNEKLFF. Using reference TRBV18 and TRBJ1-4 for the parts outside the CDR3, the full variable domain is NAGVMQNPRHLVRRRGQEARLRCSPMKGHSHVYWYRQLPEEGLKFMVYLQKENIIDESGMPKERFSAEFPKEGPSILRIQQVVRGDSAAYFCASSPNGQVPNEKLFFGSGTQLSVL.

This sequence joins TRBV4-1 and TRBJ2-7; 10 bases are shared with TRBD2. Germline loops: CDR1 MGHRA, CDR2 YSYEKL. The CDR3 sequence is 13 residues long. V lost 4 bases, J lost 3 bases, and 0 bases stayed unmatched. The CDR3 here is CASSLAGGYEQYF. CDR3 nucleotides: TGCGCCAGCAGCCTAGCGGGGGGCTACGAGCAGTACTTC.

The chain recombines TRBV7-2 with TRBJ2-5; the D gene is possibly TRBD2 (6 bases). The CDR3 runs to 13 residues. Per the germline V gene, CDR1 is SGHTA and CDR2 is FQGNSA. Trimming took 3 bases from V and 3 from J, leaving 8 bases between them. DNA of the CDR3: TGTGCCAGCAGCTTTGGGGGGAAAGAGACCCAGTACTTC. The encoded protein is CASSFGGKETQYF.

This chain joins TRBV5-4 and TRBJ2-7; D possibly uses TRBD1 or TRBD2 (6 bases each). Per germline, CDR1 SGHNT and CDR2 YYREEE (reference sequence). The CDR3 loop spans 15 amino acids. V lost 5 bases, J lost 9 bases, and 24 bases lay in between. In nucleotides, the CDR3 is TGTGCCAGCAGTCAAGGAGGGGGACACGGGATTTGGCAGTACTTC. Encoded protein: CASSQGGGHGIWQYF.

The chain recombines TRBV18 with TRBJ1-1, with D hard to call. Germline V gene lookup returns CDR1 KGHSH and CDR2 LQKENI. The CDR3 is 14 amino acids. The V gene lost 3 bases and the J gene lost 1 base, with 9 bases spanning the gap. CDR3 in DNA: TGTGCCAGCTCACCCGGGTTAGAGAACACTGAAGCTTTCTTT. Its protein is CASSPGLENTEAFF.

J is TRBJ2-6 and V is TRBV29-1; no clear D gene. The V and J ends lost 4 bases and 2 bases respectively, with 6 bases between them. Germline lookup yields CDR1 SQVTM and CDR2 ANQGSEA. The CDR3 consists of 13 residues. The CDR3 protein is CSVAEPGANVLTF. CDR3 coding DNA: TGCAGCGTTGCAGAACCTGGGGCCAACGTCCTGACTTTC. The whole variable domain, filled in from reference TRBV29-1 and TRBJ2-6, reads SAVISQKPSRDICQRGTSLTIQCQVDSQVTMMFWYRQQPGQSLTLIATANQGSEATYESGFVIDKFPISRPNLTFSTLTVSNMSPEDSSIYLCSVAEPGANVLTFGAGSRLTVL.

The V gene is TRBV3-1 (or the pseudogene TRBV3-2), the J gene TRBJ1-3; unclear D gene. The CDR3 totals 14 residues. V dropped 1 base and J dropped 2 bases, with 6 bases sitting between them. Germline loops: CDR1 LGHDT, CDR2 YNNKEL (reference sequence). This chain's CDR3 is CASSQGGTGNTIYF. CDR3 DNA sequence: TGTGCCAGCAGCCAAGGGGGAACTGGAAACACCATATATTTT.

J is TRBJ2-3 and V is TRBV6-1; the match to TRBD2 covers 8 bases. V gave up 3 bases and J gave up 2 bases; unmatched junction bases: 7. The CDR3 has 16 amino acids. Germline V gives CDR1 MNHNS, CDR2 SASEGT. CDR3 protein: CASSDPRRGDTDTQYF. The CDR3 DNA follows: TGTGCCAGCAGTGATCCCCGGCGGGGGGACACAGATACGCAGTATTTT.

V and J are TRBV2 and TRBJ2-4, with TRBD1 identical over 7 bases. Germline assignment: CDR1 SNHLY and CDR2 FYNNEI. The CDR3 covers 16 residues. The V and J ends lost 7 bases and 0 bases, in that order; junction bases with no gene match: 9. The CDR3 loop is CASKRGQALAKNIQYF. The CDR3 nucleotides are TGTGCCAGCAAAAGAGGACAGGCGTTAGCCAAAAACATTCAGTACTTC.

The CDR3 spells CASSLDGGGGVEQFF. CDR3 coding DNA: TGCGCCAGCAGCTTGGACGGGGGCGGCGGGGTTGAGCAGTTCTTC. This sequence joins TRBV5-1 and TRBJ2-1; D might be TRBD1 or TRBD2, each matching 6 bases. This CDR3 contains 15 residues. V shed 0 bases and J shed 9 bases, with 16 bases lying between them. Per the germline V gene, CDR1 is SGHRS and CDR2 is YFSETQ.

V and J are TRBV24-1 and TRBJ2-2, with a weak D call TRBD2 (5 bases). Germline lookup yields CDR1 KGHDR and CDR2 SFDVKD. The CDR3 spans 14 residues. V was cut by 5 bases and J by 2 bases, with 8 bases left in between. DNA of the CDR3: TGTGCCACCAGTGGGACGGGAAACACCGGGGAGCTGTTTTTT. Amino acids: CATSGTGNTGELFF.

CDR3 DNA sequence: TGTGCCAGCAGCCCCCTGAGTAGCGGATATGAGCAGTTCTTC. This translates into CASSPLSSGYEQFF. This chain joins TRBV13 and TRBJ2-1; a weak D match, TRBD2 (6 bases). Germline-derived CDR1 and CDR2 are PRHDT and FYEKMQ (reference sequence). The V and J ends lost 5 bases and 8 bases respectively, with 16 bases between them. This CDR3 comprises 14 residues.

The rearrangement joins TRBV7-3 to TRBJ2-3; D uncertain. The germline V gene encodes CDR1 SGHTA and CDR2 FQGTGA. The V end lost 5 bases, the J end lost 2 bases, and 14 bases lay between the germline ends. The CDR3 consists of 15 residues. The CDR3 DNA is TGTGCCAGCAGCCCTACCCCTCCGAACACAGATACGCAGTATTTT. Its translation is CASSPTPPNTDTQYF.

This clone has only a few counts. V gene TRBV27 combines with J gene TRBJ1-4; D ambiguous. Between the trimmed V and J ends, which lost 5 bases and 0 bases, there was a span of 10 bases. Germline V CDR1 and CDR2: MNHEY, SMNVEV (reference sequence). CDR3 length: 15 residues. The CDR3 nucleotides are TGTGCCAGCAGTATCAGACTTGCAACTAATGAAAAACTGTTTTTT. As protein: CASSIRLATNEKLFF.

J is TRBJ1-4 and V is TRBV5-1; TRBD1 might be the D (5 bases). The V end lost 4 bases, the J end lost 8 bases, and 15 bases lay between the germline ends. The CDR3 spans 14 residues. From germline, CDR1 is SGHRS and CDR2 YFSETQ. This CDR3 reads CASSRGGNREKLFF. In DNA, the CDR3 is TGCGCCAGCAGCCGGGGGGGTAATCGAGAAAAACTGTTTTTT.

V is TRBV5-4 and J is TRBJ2-2; 10 bases match TRBD2. The CDR3 has 16 amino acids. CDR1 and CDR2 (germline): SGHNT, YYREEE (reference sequence). Trimming cost V 5 bases and J 7 bases; bases outside gene matches: 11. The DNA for the CDR3 is TGTGCCAGCAGTTCTCTAGCGGGGGATCCCATCGGGGAGCTGTTTTTT. Encoded protein: CASSSLAGDPIGELFF.